Each of the 18 T cell receptor beta chains below was sequenced from the same sample in a study of blood T cell repertoires in COVID-19. Clones were sequenced by immunoSEQ multiplex PCR, and TCRdb holds only the in-frame ones, with some missing. The repertoire holds fewer than 300,000 clones, roughly nine tenths seen once, with over 2% in the top ten. Sequenced input: peripheral blood. The receptor source for this set is a woman aged 25 to 39 with COVID-19, enrolled during active disease.

V gene TRBV5-5 combines with J gene TRBJ2-1; D uncertain. Germline CDR1 reads SGHKS; CDR2 reads YYEKEE (reference sequence). V lost 0 bases and J 4 bases, leaving 5 bases between the germline ends. CDR3 size: 13 residues. This CDR3 is CASSLDGYNEQFF. In DNA, the CDR3 is TGTGCCAGCAGCTTGGACGGGTACAATGAGCAGTTCTTC. The variable domain in full, completed from reference TRBV5-5 and TRBJ2-1, reads DAGVTQSPTHLIKTRGQQVTLRCSPISGHKSVSWYQQVLGQGPQFIFQYYEKEERGRGNFPDRFSARQFPNYSSELNVNALLLGDSALYLCASSLDGYNEQFFGPGTRLTVL.

As DNA, the CDR3 is TGCAGCGTTCTCCGGGACAGCTACAATGAGCAGTTCTTC. This codes for CSVLRDSYNEQFF. J is TRBJ2-1 and V is TRBV29-1, with TRBD1 matching over 7 bases. The CDR3 consists of 13 residues. Per the germline V gene, CDR1 is SQVTM and CDR2 is ANQGSEA. V was clipped by 5 bases and J by 3 bases; unmatched bases: 4.

Written as DNA, the CDR3 is TGTGCCAGCAGCTACGGGACAGGGAGCGATCAGCCCCAGCATTTT. Translated: CASSYGTGSDQPQHF. J is TRBJ1-5 and V is TRBV6-5, with 9 bases identical to TRBD1. V trimming: 6 bases; J trimming: 5 bases; junction bases outside the gene matches: 8. The CDR3 runs 15 residues. Germline values: CDR1 MNHEY, CDR2 SVGAGI.

V usage is TRBV28 and J usage is TRBJ2-7; D is ambiguous. The germline V gene has CDR1 MDHEN and CDR2 SYDVKM. Trimming took off 6 bases at V and 5 bases at J, with 11 bases between the two ends. This CDR3 is 12 amino acids long. The CDR3 DNA is TGTGCCAGCAGGGCCATGGCCGACGAGCAGTACTTC. Residues: CASRAMADEQYF.

The genes are TRBV15 and TRBJ1-2; possible D gene TRBD1, 5 bases. Germline CDR1 LNHNV, CDR2 YYDKDF (reference sequence). The V end was cut by 3 bases, the J end by 3 bases, with 11 bases between. The CDR3 sequence is 14 residues long. The CDR3 region is CATSSQTEDYGYTF. DNA for the CDR3: TGTGCCACCAGCAGTCAGACAGAGGACTATGGCTACACCTTC.

The rearrangement joins TRBV24-1 to TRBJ2-7; TRBD2 agrees at 7 bases. The V gene's germline CDR1 is KGHDR and CDR2 SFDVKD. The CDR3 is 15 residues long. V trimming: 2 bases; J trimming: 4 bases; junction bases outside the gene matches: 7. The DNA for the CDR3 is TGTGCCACCAGTGATTCTCGCGGCGGGAGTTACGAGCAGTACTTC. Translated, it gives CATSDSRGGSYEQYF.

The chain recombines TRBV28 with TRBJ1-6; 8 bases map to TRBD1. Germline V lookup: CDR1 MDHEN, CDR2 SYDVKM. The length of the CDR3 is 16 residues. V gave up 5 bases and J gave up 4 bases; unmatched junction bases: 7. The CDR3 region has the DNA TGTGCCAGCAGTCTCGCCGGGACAGGTTATAATTCACCCCTCCACTTT. Its translation is CASSLAGTGYNSPLHF.

V usage is TRBV30 and J usage is TRBJ2-2; 8 nucleotides agree with TRBD1. The CDR3 covers 16 residues. J gave up 1 base and V 2 bases, and 6 bases lay outside the gene matches. Germline CDR1 and CDR2: GTSNPN and SVGIG (reference sequence). The CDR3 is CAWSRLGTGNTGELFF. The DNA for the CDR3 is TGTGCCTGGAGTAGGTTAGGGACAGGGAACACCGGGGAGCTGTTTTTT.

This chain uses TRBV5-4 with TRBJ2-5; 10 nucleotides align to TRBD1. The junction had 11 bases not matched to a gene; V was cut back by 4 bases and J by 5 bases. The CDR3 sequence is 16 residues long. Germline V gives CDR1 SGHNT, CDR2 YYREEE (reference sequence). The CDR3 spells CASSPSLGTGVETQYF. The CDR3, as DNA: TGTGCCAGCAGCCCTAGCCTCGGGACAGGGGTCGAGACCCAGTACTTC.

The gene calls are TRBV7-2 and TRBJ1-1; no firm D call. Germline CDR1 reads SGHTA; CDR2 reads FQGNSA. CDR3 length equals 14 residues. Trimming took off 1 base at V and 2 bases at J, with 8 bases between the two ends. CDR3: CASSLVESNTEAFF. The CDR3 DNA follows: TGTGCCAGCAGCTTAGTTGAGAGTAACACTGAAGCTTTCTTT.

The genes are TRBV5-1 and TRBJ1-1; maybe TRBD1 (5 bases). Trimming cost V 3 bases and J 3 bases, with 12 bases left between them. This CDR3 region has 14 residues. Germline V gene data show CDR1 as SGHRS and CDR2 as YFSETQ. This CDR3 reads CASSWAGQDTEAFF. The DNA for the CDR3 is TGCGCCAGCAGCTGGGCCGGACAAGACACTGAAGCTTTCTTT.

This clone appeared a few times. The chain has TRBV4-2 and TRBJ2-7; 12 bases map to TRBD2. Germline CDR1 is LGHNA and CDR2 is YNFKEQ. V was clipped by 8 bases and J by 3 bases; unmatched bases: 8. The CDR3 covers 15 residues. CDR3 DNA: TGTGCCAGCCGATACTGGACTAGCGGGATCTACGAGCAGTACTTC. Protein product: CASRYWTSGIYEQYF.

The rearrangement joins TRBV3-1 (or the pseudogene TRBV3-2) to TRBJ1-4; the D is unclear. Trimming took off 8 bases at V and 3 bases at J, with 13 bases between the two ends. This CDR3 is 14 amino acids long. Germline V gives CDR1 LGHDT, CDR2 YNNKEL (reference sequence). DNA of the CDR3: TGTGCCAGCGGCGGAATGGATTCTAATGAAAAACTGTTTTTT. Its protein is CASGGMDSNEKLFF.

This chain connects TRBV5-1 to TRBJ2-3; 9 bases align to TRBD1. The CDR3 totals 15 residues. The V gene's germline CDR1 is SGHRS and CDR2 YFSETQ. The V and J ends lost 2 bases and 4 bases, in that order; junction bases with no gene match: 5. The CDR3 coding sequence is TGCGCCAGCAGCTTTGGACAGGGGATAGCAGATACGCAGTATTTT. Protein sequence: CASSFGQGIADTQYF.

The rearrangement uses TRBV28 and TRBJ1-6; no reliable D call. The V gene's germline CDR1 is MDHEN and CDR2 SYDVKM. The CDR3 has 12 residues. V was trimmed by 4 bases and J by 8 bases, leaving 6 bases between them. This CDR3 reads CASSWPDSPLHF. The DNA for the CDR3 is TGTGCCAGCAGTTGGCCAGATTCACCCCTCCACTTT.

About this clone: The conserved final phenylalanine or tryptophan is absent from the CDR3, which likely points to a read error. The limits of the CDR3 on the DNA are not certain, so only TCRdb's listed CDR3 is given. The V and J genes are TRBV5-6 and TRBJ1-6; the D call of TRBD1 is as the table states it, not checked on the DNA. The CDR3 is 11 residues long, counting both termini. Germline lookup yields CDR1 SGHDT and CDR2 YYEEEE. CDR3 residues: CASSLWAYEVI.

The V gene is TRBV6-5, the J gene TRBJ1-2, with unresolved D. The CDR3 spans 13 residues. Trimming stripped 4 bases from V and 5 bases from J, with 11 bases between. Germline lookup yields CDR1 MNHEY and CDR2 SVGAGI. CDR3 residues: CASSLRRAYGYTF. The DNA for the CDR3 is TGTGCCAGCAGTTTAAGGAGGGCTTATGGCTACACCTTC.

The chain joins TRBV5-4 to TRBJ2-2; D gene unclear. The germline gives CDR1 SGHNT, CDR2 YYREEE (reference sequence). V was pared by 4 bases and J by 6 bases, with 13 bases between. The CDR3 runs to 14 residues. The CDR3 nucleotides are TGTGCCAGCAGCCCAGGCTTTGTCGCCGGGGAGCTGTTTTTT. Residues: CASSPGFVAGELFF.